The source of this T cell receptor beta chain is a study of post-analysis software for immune sequencing data. Whole-study findings and limits: Elevated frequency relative to controls characterized several TRBV segments in patients, TRBV5-6, TRBV5-1 and TRBV20-1 among them.

CDR1 is MNHNY and CDR2 is SVGAGI in the germline V gene (reference sequence). There are 15 residues in the CDR3. Trimming cost V 2 bases and J 8 bases; bases outside gene matches: 4. TCR beta cDNA libraries included unique molecular identifiers. TCRdb re-called the PCR reads with MiXCR, one entry per CDR3 protein. The sample carries approximately 440,000 distinct CDR3 sequences, around 40% recorded once. Concerning this clonotype: Its target is not known.

The source of this sequence is a girl aged 5 to 17 with multiple sclerosis. Sequencing was carried out using blood. The V gene is TRBV6-6, the J gene TRBJ2-1; 12 bases align to TRBD2. The CDR3 sequence: CASSYRTSGMDEQFF. CDR3 bases: TGTGCCAGCAGTTACAGGACTAGCGGGATGGATGAGCAGTTCTTC.